This TCR beta chain was recovered during a study of T cell repertoires in cytomegalovirus infection. Study at large: Selected CMV epitopes included recently identified HLA-C-restricted ones as well as well-studied HLA-B-restricted ones.

Each CDR3 protein gets one entry after TCRdb re-called the reads with MiXCR. The profile shows approximately 770,000 distinct CDR3 sequences, roughly 29% of them singletons. As concerns this clonotype: Antigen unknown.

CDR1 and CDR2 from the germline V gene are MNHNS and SASEGT. This CDR3 is built from 15 residues. V lost 1 base, J lost 10 bases, and 14 bases lay in between. The source is a human donor in good health (CMV status not recorded). Some clones in this sample may be carry-over from other donors' samples. The rearrangement links TRBV6-1 to TRBJ1-6, with D perhaps TRBD1 (5 bases). Sequenced material: cultured CD8+ T cells from PBMCs, taken from culture after CMV antigen stimulation. The CDR3 reads CASSEGGREESPLHF. The CDR3 coding sequence is TGTGCCAGCAGTGAAGGTGGCAGGGAAGAGTCACCCCTCCACTTT.